Below, one T cell receptor beta chain is given with its context. Its antigen is unidentified. Germline V gene lookup returns CDR1 LGHDT and CDR2 YNNKEL (reference sequence). The CDR3 consists of 14 residues. V lost 4 bases, J lost 9 bases, and 16 bases lay in between. The data are from a study of T cells in Graves' hyperthyroidism and ophthalmopathy. Amplification yielded TCR beta CDR3 regions, with RNA transcripts as the source. A first-round RT-PCR of the TCR CDR3 used the HTBI primer set. MiXCR, run by TCRdb on the multiplex PCR reads, gives a single entry per CDR3 protein. The table has more than 450,000 distinct CDR3 sequences, just under 20% seen once. Exclusion followed for patients with uncontrolled infection, other autoimmune disease, pregnancy or lactation. Each diagnosis drew on symptoms, thyroxine, TRAb, thyroid ultrasound and orbital computed tomography findings. Study-level points and caveats: Blood held most thyroid clonotypes expanded above 0.001 frequency.

The sequenced sample was blood. The genes are TRBV3-1 and TRBJ2-1, with D possibly matching TRBD2 (7 bases). The clonotype was recovered from a man aged 40-50 years with Graves' ophthalmopathy. CDR3 coding DNA: TGTGCCAGCAGCCTCAAAGGGGGGAGGGGTGAGCAGTTCTTC. This encodes CASSLKGGRGEQFF.